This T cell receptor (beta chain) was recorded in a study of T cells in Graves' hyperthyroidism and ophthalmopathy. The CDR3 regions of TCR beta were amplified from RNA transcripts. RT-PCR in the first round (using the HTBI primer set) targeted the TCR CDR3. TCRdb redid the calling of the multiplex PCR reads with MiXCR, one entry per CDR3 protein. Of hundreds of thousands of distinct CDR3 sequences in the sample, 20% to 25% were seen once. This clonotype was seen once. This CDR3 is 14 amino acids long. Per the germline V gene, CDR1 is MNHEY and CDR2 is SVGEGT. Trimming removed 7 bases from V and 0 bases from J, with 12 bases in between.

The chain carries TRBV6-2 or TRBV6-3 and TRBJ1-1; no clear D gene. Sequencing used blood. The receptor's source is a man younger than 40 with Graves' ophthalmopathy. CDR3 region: CASIGVHMNTEAFF. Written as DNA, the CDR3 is TGTGCCAGCATCGGGGTCCACATGAACACTGAAGCTTTCTTT.